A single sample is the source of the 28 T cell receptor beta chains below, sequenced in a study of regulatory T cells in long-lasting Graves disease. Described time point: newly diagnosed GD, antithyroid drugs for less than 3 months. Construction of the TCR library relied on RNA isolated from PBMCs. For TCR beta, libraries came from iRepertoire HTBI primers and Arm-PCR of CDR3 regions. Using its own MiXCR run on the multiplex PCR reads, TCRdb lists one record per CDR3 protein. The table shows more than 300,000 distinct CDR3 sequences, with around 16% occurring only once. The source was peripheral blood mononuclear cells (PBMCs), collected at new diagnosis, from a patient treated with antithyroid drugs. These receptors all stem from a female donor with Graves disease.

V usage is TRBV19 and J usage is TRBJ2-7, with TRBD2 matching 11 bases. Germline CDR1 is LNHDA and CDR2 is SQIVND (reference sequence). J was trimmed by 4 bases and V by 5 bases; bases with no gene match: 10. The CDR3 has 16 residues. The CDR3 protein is CASSAQGTSGEYEQYF. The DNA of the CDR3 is TGTGCCAGTAGTGCACAAGGGACTAGCGGAGAGTACGAGCAGTACTTC.

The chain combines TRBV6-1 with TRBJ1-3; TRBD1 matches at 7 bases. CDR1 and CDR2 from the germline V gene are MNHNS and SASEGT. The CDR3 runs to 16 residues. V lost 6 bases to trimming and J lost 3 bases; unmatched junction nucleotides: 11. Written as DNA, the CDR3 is TGTGCCAGCAGACAGGGGATCGAATTTATTGGAAACACCATATATTTT. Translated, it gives CASRQGIEFIGNTIYF.

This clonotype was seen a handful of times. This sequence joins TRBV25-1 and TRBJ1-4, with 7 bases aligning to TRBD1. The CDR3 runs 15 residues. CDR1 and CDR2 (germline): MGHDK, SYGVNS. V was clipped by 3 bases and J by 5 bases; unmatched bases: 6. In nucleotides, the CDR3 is TGTGCCAGCAGTGATACAGGGACAGTCAATGAAAAACTGTTTTTT. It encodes CASSDTGTVNEKLFF. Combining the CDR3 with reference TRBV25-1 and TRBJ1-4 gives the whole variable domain EADIYQTPRYLVIGTGKKITLECSQTMGHDKMYWYQQDPGMELHLIHYSYGVNSTEKGDLSSESTVSRIRTEHFPLTLESARPSHTSQYLCASSDTGTVNEKLFFGSGTQLSVL.

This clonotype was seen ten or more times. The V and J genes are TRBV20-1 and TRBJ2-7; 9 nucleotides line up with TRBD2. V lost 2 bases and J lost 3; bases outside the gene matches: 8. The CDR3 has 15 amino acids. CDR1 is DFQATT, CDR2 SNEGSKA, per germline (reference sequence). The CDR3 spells CSARIRLADFYEQYF. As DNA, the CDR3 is TGCAGTGCTAGAATTAGACTAGCGGACTTCTACGAGCAGTACTTC.

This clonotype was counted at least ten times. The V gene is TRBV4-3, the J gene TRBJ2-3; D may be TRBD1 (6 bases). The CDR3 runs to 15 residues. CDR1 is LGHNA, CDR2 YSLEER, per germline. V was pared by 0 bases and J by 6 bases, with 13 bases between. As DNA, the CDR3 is TGCGCCAGCAGCCAAGAAGGGACACCAGGTGATACGCAGTATTTT. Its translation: CASSQEGTPGDTQYF.

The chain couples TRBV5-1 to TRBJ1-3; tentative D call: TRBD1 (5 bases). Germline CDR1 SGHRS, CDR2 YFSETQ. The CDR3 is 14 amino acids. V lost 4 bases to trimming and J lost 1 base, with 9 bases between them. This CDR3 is CASSRQPSGNTIYF. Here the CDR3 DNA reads TGCGCCAGCAGCCGACAGCCTTCTGGAAACACCATATATTTT.

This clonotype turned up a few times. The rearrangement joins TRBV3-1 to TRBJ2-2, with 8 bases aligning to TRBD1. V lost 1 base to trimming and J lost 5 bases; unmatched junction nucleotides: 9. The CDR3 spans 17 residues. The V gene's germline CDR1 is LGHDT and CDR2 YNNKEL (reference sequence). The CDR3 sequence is CASSQVFRGPGTGELFF. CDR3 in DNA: TGTGCCAGCAGCCAAGTCTTCAGGGGGCCGGGAACCGGGGAGCTGTTTTTT.

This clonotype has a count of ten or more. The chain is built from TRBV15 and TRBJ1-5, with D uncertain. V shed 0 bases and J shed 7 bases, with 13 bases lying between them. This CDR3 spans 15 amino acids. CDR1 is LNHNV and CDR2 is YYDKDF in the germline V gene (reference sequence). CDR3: CATSRDLRDKQPQHF. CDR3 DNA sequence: TGTGCCACCAGCAGAGATTTGAGGGATAAGCAGCCCCAGCATTTT.

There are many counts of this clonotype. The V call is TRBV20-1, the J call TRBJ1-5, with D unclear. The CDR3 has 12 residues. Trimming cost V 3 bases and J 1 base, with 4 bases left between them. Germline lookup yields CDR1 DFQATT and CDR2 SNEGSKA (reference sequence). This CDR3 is CSARKSNQPQHF. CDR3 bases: TGCAGTGCTAGGAAAAGCAATCAGCCCCAGCATTTT.

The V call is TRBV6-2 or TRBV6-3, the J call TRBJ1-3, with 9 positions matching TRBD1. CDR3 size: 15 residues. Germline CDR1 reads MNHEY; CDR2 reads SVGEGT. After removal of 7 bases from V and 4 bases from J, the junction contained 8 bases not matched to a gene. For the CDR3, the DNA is TGTGCCAGCACTCTCAACAGGGGGCTAGGAAACACCATATATTTT. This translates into CASTLNRGLGNTIYF.

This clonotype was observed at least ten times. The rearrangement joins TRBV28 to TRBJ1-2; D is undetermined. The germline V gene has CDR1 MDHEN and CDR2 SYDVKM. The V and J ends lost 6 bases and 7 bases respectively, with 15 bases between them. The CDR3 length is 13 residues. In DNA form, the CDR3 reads TGTGCCAGCAGCTTAGGAGTAGGACGTGGCTACACCTTC. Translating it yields CASSLGVGRGYTF.

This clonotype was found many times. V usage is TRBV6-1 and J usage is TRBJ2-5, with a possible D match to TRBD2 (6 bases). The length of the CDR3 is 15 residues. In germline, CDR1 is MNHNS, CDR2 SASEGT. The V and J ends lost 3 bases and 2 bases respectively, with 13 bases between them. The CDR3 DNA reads TGTGCCAGCAGTGACGGGACTCCAGATCAAGAGACCCAGTACTTC. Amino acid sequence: CASSDGTPDQETQYF.

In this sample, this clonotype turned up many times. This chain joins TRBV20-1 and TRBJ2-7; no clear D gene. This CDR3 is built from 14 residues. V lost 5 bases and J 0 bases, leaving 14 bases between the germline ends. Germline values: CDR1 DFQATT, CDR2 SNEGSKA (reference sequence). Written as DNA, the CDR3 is TGCAGTGCTCATAGTAGGCGGAGCTCCTACGAGCAGTACTTC. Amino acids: CSAHSRRSSYEQYF.

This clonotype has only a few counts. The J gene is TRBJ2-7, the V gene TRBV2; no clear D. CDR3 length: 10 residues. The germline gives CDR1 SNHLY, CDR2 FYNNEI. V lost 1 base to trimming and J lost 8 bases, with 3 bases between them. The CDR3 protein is CASSEEKQYF. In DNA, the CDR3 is TGTGCCAGCAGTGAAGAGAAGCAGTACTTC.

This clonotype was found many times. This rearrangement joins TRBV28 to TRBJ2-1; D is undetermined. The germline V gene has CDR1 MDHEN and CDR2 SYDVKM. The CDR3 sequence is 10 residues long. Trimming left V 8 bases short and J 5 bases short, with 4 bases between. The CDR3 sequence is CASGNNEQFF. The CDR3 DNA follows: TGTGCCAGCGGTAACAATGAGCAGTTCTTC.

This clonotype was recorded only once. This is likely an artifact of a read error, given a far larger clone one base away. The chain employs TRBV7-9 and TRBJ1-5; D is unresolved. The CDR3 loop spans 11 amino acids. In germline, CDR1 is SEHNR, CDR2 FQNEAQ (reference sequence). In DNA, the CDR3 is TGTGCCAGCAGCCTCAATCACCCCCAGCATTTT. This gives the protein CASSLNHPQHF.

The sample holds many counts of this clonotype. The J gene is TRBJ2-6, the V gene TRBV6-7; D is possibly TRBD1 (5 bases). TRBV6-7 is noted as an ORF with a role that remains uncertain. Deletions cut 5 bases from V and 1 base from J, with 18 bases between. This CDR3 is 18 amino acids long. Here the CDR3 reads CASSTRQPSESGANVLTF. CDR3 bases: TGTGCCAGCAGTACAAGACAGCCATCGGAGTCTGGGGCCAACGTCCTGACTTTC.

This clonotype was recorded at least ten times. CDR3 nucleotides: TGTGCCAGCAGTGGGAGGGGGACAGCTCAAGAGACCCAGTACTTC. Amino acid sequence: CASSGRGTAQETQYF. This sequence joins TRBV12-3 or TRBV12-4 and TRBJ2-5; D might be TRBD1 or TRBD2, each matching 7 bases. This CDR3 spans 15 amino acids. The V end was cut by 5 bases, the J end by 2 bases, with 15 bases between.

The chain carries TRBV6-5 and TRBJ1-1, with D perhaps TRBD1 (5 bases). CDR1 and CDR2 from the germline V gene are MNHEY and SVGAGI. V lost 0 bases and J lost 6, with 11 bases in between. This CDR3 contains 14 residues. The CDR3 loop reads CASSYSRGVPEAFF. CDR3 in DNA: TGTGCCAGCAGTTACTCGAGGGGAGTCCCTGAAGCTTTCTTT.

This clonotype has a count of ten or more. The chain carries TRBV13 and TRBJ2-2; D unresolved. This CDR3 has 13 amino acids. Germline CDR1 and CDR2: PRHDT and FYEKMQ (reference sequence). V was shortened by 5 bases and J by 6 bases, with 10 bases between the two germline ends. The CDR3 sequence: CASSLLWAGELFF. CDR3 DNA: TGTGCCAGCAGCCTTCTGTGGGCCGGGGAGCTGTTTTTT.

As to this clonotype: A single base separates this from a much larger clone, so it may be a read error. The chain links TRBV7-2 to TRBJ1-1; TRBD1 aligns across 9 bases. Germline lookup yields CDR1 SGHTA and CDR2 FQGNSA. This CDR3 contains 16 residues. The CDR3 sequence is CASSLKGQGVRTEDFF. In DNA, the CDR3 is TGTGCCAGCAGCTTAAAGGGACAGGGAGTGAGAACTGAAGATTTCTTT.

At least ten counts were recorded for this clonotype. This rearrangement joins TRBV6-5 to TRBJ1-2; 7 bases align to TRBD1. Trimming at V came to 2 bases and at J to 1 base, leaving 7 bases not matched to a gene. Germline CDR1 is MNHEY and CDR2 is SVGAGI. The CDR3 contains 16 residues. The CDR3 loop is CASSYGNRGDNYGYTF. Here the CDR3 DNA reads TGTGCCAGCAGTTACGGGAACAGGGGCGATAACTATGGCTACACCTTC.

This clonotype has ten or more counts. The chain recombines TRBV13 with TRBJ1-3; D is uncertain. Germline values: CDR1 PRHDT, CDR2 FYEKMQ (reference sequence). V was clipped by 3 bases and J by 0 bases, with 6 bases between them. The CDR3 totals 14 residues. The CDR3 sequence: CASSLGTSGNTIYF. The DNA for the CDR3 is TGTGCCAGCAGCTTGGGCACCTCTGGAAACACCATATATTTT.

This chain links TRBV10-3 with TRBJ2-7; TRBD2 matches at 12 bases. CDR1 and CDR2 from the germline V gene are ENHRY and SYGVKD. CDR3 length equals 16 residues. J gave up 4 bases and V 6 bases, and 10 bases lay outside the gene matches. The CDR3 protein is CAIRKTSGRESYEQYF. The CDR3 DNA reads TGTGCCATCAGGAAGACTAGCGGGAGAGAATCTTACGAGCAGTACTTC.

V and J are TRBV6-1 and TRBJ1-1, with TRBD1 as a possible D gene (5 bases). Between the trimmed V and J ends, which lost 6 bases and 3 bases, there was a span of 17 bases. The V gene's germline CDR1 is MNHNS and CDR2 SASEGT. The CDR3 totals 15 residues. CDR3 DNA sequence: TGTGCCAGCAGGAAAACAGGCGACAGACACACTGAAGCTTTCTTT. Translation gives CASRKTGDRHTEAFF.

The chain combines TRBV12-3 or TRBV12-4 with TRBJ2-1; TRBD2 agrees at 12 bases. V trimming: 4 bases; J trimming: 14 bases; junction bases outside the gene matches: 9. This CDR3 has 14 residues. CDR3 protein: CASSSRGLAGTKFF. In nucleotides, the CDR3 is TGTGCCAGCAGTTCCAGAGGACTAGCGGGAACGAAGTTCTTC.

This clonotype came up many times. The CDR3 nucleotides read TGTGCCAGCAGCCCCGATCTGGCGGGCCCGACCTATGGCTACACCTTC. It specifies CASSPDLAGPTYGYTF. This chain uses TRBV6-2 or TRBV6-3 with TRBJ1-2; D is uncertain. This CDR3 is built from 16 residues. In germline, CDR1 is MNHEY, CDR2 SVGEGT. The V and J ends lost 6 bases and 4 bases respectively, with 21 bases between them.

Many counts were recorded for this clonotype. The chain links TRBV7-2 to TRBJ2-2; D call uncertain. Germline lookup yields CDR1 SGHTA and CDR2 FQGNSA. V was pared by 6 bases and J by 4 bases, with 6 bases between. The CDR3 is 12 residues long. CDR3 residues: CASRSSTGELFF. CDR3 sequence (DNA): TGTGCCAGCAGAAGTTCCACCGGGGAGCTGTTTTTT. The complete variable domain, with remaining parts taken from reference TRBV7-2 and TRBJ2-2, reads GAGVSQSPSNKVTEKGKDVELRCDPISGHTALYWYRQSLGQGLEFLIYFQGNSAPDKSGLPSDRFSAERTGGSVSTLTIQRTQQEDSAVYLCASRSSTGELFFGEGSRLTVL.